Below are 11 T cell receptor beta chains sequenced from a single sample in a study of OX40 agonist ivuxolimab in advanced cancers. Assay: immunoSEQ multiplex PCR; the TCRdb copy retains only in-frame clones and omits some. Of around 60,000 clones listed, approximately 91% are singletons. Sequenced here: CD4+ or CD8+ T cells sorted from blood, sampled in a trial of the OX40 agonist ivuxolimab. The receptors shown here come from an adult with an advanced solid tumor such as melanoma, head and neck, liver or kidney cancer.

This clone appeared a few times. V usage is TRBV20-1 and J usage is TRBJ2-1; 10 bases align to TRBD2. CDR1 and CDR2 (germline): DFQATT, SNEGSKA (reference sequence). V gave up 6 bases and J gave up 15 bases; unmatched junction bases: 8. This CDR3 has 11 amino acids. The CDR3 DNA follows: TGCAGTGCCCCTAGCGGGAGAAAGGGGTTCTTC. Translation gives CSAPSGRKGFF.

The chain combines TRBV7-9 with TRBJ2-2, with D maybe TRBD1 (5 bases). The CDR3 loop spans 15 amino acids. Trimming left V 0 bases short and J 3 bases short, with 8 bases between. Germline assignment: CDR1 SEHNR and CDR2 FQNEAQ (reference sequence). The CDR3 protein is CASSLALGDTGELFF. The CDR3 bases are TGTGCCAGCAGCTTAGCCCTAGGGGACACCGGGGAGCTGTTTTTT.

Here the CDR3 DNA reads TGTGCCAGCAGGGGGAGCGGGAACCAAGAGACCCAGTACTTC. Its translation is CASRGSGNQETQYF. The chain has TRBV6-5 and TRBJ2-5; TRBD2 matches at 7 bases. The CDR3 is 14 residues long. CDR1 MNHEY and CDR2 SVGAGI come from the germline V gene. Unmatched junction bases numbered 4, after V lost 6 bases and J lost 0 bases.

The chain recombines TRBV27 with TRBJ1-5; TRBD1 matches at 8 bases. V lost 8 bases and J lost 7; bases outside the gene matches: 4. This CDR3 has 12 amino acids. Germline V gene sequence: CDR1 MNHEY, CDR2 SMNVEV (reference sequence). DNA for the CDR3: TGTGCCAGCGGAGACAGGGGCCAGCCCCAGCATTTT. It encodes CASGDRGQPQHF.

The genes are TRBV5-1 and TRBJ1-3; D unclear. The CDR3 has 14 residues. The germline V and J ends were trimmed by 0 bases and 4 bases, with 8 bases remaining between them. Germline V gene sequence: CDR1 SGHRS, CDR2 YFSETQ. CDR3 in amino acids: CASSLGPEGNTIYF. In DNA form, the CDR3 reads TGCGCCAGCAGCTTGGGCCCCGAAGGAAACACCATATATTTT.

DNA of the CDR3: TGTGCCTTCGCCAGGTTTAGCTCCTACGAGCAGTACTTC. This sequence encodes CAFARFSSYEQYF. This chain connects TRBV5-4 to TRBJ2-7; D remains unclear. Germline V gene data show CDR1 as SGHNT and CDR2 as YYREEE (reference sequence). The germline V and J ends were trimmed by 10 bases and 0 bases, with 14 bases remaining between them. CDR3 size: 13 residues.

The chain's CDR3 is CASSLSGYSNQPQHF. The CDR3 bases are TGTGCCAGCAGTTTATCAGGGTATAGCAATCAGCCCCAGCATTTT. The chain employs TRBV28 and TRBJ1-5; TRBD1 is a possible D gene (5 bases). The CDR3 totals 15 residues. Germline V CDR1 and CDR2: MDHEN, SYDVKM. With 1 base removed from V and 0 bases from J, the gap between germline ends came to 7 bases.

This clone appeared once. J is TRBJ1-6 and V is TRBV2; possibly TRBD1 for D (6 bases). This CDR3 spans 14 amino acids. V lost 5 bases and J 7 bases, leaving 12 bases between the germline ends. Germline V gene sequence: CDR1 SNHLY, CDR2 FYNNEI. This CDR3 reads CASSPGVLNSPLHF. The DNA of the CDR3 is TGTGCCAGCAGTCCAGGGGTCTTGAATTCACCCCTCCACTTT.

This clone has a single count. V and J are TRBV29-1 and TRBJ2-3; TRBD1 agrees at 9 bases. From germline, CDR1 is SQVTM and CDR2 ANQGSEA. The CDR3 is made up of 13 amino acids. V gave up 6 bases and J gave up 2 bases; unmatched junction bases: 3. The CDR3 coding sequence is TGCAGCGTCCGGGACAGGGTCACAGATACGCAGTATTTT. Its translation: CSVRDRVTDTQYF.

The chain carries TRBV18 and TRBJ2-1; TRBD2 is a possible D gene (6 bases). The V end was cut by 3 bases, the J end by 8 bases, with 11 bases between. Per the germline V gene, CDR1 is KGHSH and CDR2 is LQKENI. This CDR3 spans 13 amino acids. In DNA form, the CDR3 reads TGTGCCAGCTCACCGGGGGGAGGCGATGAGCAGTTCTTC. It is translated as CASSPGGGDEQFF. The whole variable domain, filled in from reference TRBV18 and TRBJ2-1, reads NAGVMQNPRHLVRRRGQEARLRCSPMKGHSHVYWYRQLPEEGLKFMVYLQKENIIDESGMPKERFSAEFPKEGPSILRIQQVVRGDSAAYFCASSPGGGDEQFFGPGTRLTVL.

CDR3 sequence reads: CASSLLPTPHQPQHF. CDR3 DNA: TGTGCCAGCAGTTTACTCCCAACCCCTCATCAGCCCCAGCATTTT. The rearrangement joins TRBV27 to TRBJ1-5; D unresolved. The CDR3 spans 15 residues. The V gene's germline CDR1 is MNHEY and CDR2 SMNVEV (reference sequence). Trimming took off 2 bases at V and 5 bases at J, with 13 bases between the two ends.